These 15 T cell receptor beta chains share one sample of origin, sequenced in a study of shared clonotypes between healthy human individuals. Here immunoSEQ multiplex PCR was the method, and the copy in TCRdb shows in-frame clones only, minus some. Here the sample spans 2 million to 2.5 million clones, 95% being singletons. The source material was naive CD4+ T cells sorted from blood. Noted subset: CD45RA+ positively selected. Source of these receptors: a man aged 18 to 29 in good health.

The chain carries TRBV2 and TRBJ2-1; 11 nucleotides align to TRBD2. Germline CDR1 is SNHLY and CDR2 is FYNNEI. V trimming: 4 bases; J trimming: 4 bases; junction bases outside the gene matches: 3. The CDR3 loop spans 15 amino acids. The CDR3 DNA follows: TGTGCCAGCAGTGGAGGACTAGCGGGTTACAATGAGCAGTTCTTC. Residues: CASSGGLAGYNEQFF. Variable domain in full (rest from reference TRBV2 and TRBJ2-1): EPEVTQTPSHQVTQMGQEVILRCVPISNHLYFYWYRQILGQKVEFLVSFYNNEISEKSEIFDDQFSVERPDGSNFTLKIRSTKLEDSAMYFCASSGGLAGYNEQFFGPGTRLTVL.

V usage is TRBV4-1 and J usage is TRBJ1-4; 7 nucleotides agree with TRBD1. Germline V gene sequence: CDR1 MGHRA, CDR2 YSYEKL. This CDR3 is built from 18 residues. The V gene end was trimmed by 1 base and the J gene end by 5 bases; junction bases not matched to a gene: 13. CDR3 in DNA: TGCGCCAGCAGCCAAGGTATACCTCCGGGACAGCCGAATGAAAAACTGTTTTTT. It yields the protein CASSQGIPPGQPNEKLFF.

The CDR3, as DNA: TGTGCCAGCAGCGCCGGGACCGGGGCAGGAACCGATACGCAGTATTTT. Protein product: CASSAGTGAGTDTQYF. The chain combines TRBV9 with TRBJ2-3; D is perhaps TRBD1 or TRBD2 (5 bases each). The ends were cut back, 3 bases at V and 6 bases at J, with 20 bases in the middle. The CDR3 consists of 16 residues. Germline CDR1 and CDR2: SGDLS and YYNGEE.

This clone was picked up a small number of times. The chain is built from TRBV29-1 and TRBJ2-1; 15 positions match TRBD2. Trimming at V came to 8 bases and at J to 5 bases, leaving 16 bases not matched to a gene. This CDR3 has 18 amino acids. Germline loops: CDR1 SQVTM, CDR2 ANQGSEA. In DNA form, the CDR3 reads TGCAGCTCCCTCCCCAGGACTAGCGGGAGGGCCGGCCACAATGAGCAGTTCTTC. This sequence encodes CSSLPRTSGRAGHNEQFF.

The chain is built from TRBV7-6 and TRBJ1-1; TRBD1 aligns across 8 bases. The J segment lost 10 bases and the V segment lost 3 bases, leaving 10 bases of the junction unmatched. The CDR3 is made up of 14 amino acids. Germline lookup yields CDR1 SGHVS and CDR2 FNYEAQ. CDR3 sequence: CASSFYGQGEGAFF. CDR3 in DNA: TGTGCCAGCAGCTTCTACGGACAGGGCGAGGGAGCTTTCTTT. Supplemented by reference TRBV7-6 and TRBJ1-1, the full variable domain reads GAGVSQSPRYKVTKRGQDVALRCDPISGHVSLYWYRQALGQGPEFLTYFNYEAQQDKSGLPNDRFSAERPEGSISTLTIQRTEQRDSAMYRCASSFYGQGEGAFFGQGTRLTVV.

The CDR3 region is CASIETGAYSPLHF. The CDR3 nucleotides are TGTGCCAGCATCGAGACAGGAGCATATTCACCCCTCCACTTT. This chain links TRBV6-6 with TRBJ1-6; tentatively, D is TRBD1 (6 bases). The V gene's germline CDR1 is MNHNY and CDR2 SVGAGI (reference sequence). This CDR3 is 14 amino acids long. V lost 7 bases and J 8 bases, leaving 15 bases between the germline ends.

This clone was counted a single time. V usage is TRBV29-1 and J usage is TRBJ2-5; D gene ambiguous. Trimming shortened V by 4 bases and J by 5 bases, and 20 bases separated the two germline ends. The germline CDR1 and CDR2 sequences are SQVTM and ANQGSEA. There are 15 residues in the CDR3. DNA of the CDR3: TGCAGCGTTGCATTCAAGGGTAGAAGTCCGGAGACCCAGTACTTC. This sequence encodes CSVAFKGRSPETQYF.

This chain links TRBV5-1 with TRBJ2-5; the D is unclear. The CDR3 is 13 residues long. Germline V CDR1 and CDR2: SGHRS, YFSETQ. The V end was cut by 1 base, the J end by 5 bases, with 9 bases between. The CDR3 region is CASSLPNSETQYF. The CDR3 DNA sequence: TGCGCCAGCAGCTTGCCAAATTCGGAGACCCAGTACTTC.

The count of this clone is one. J is TRBJ2-3 and V is TRBV29-1; D remains ambiguous. The CDR3 totals 12 residues. V shed 7 bases and J shed 2 bases, with 10 bases lying between them. The V gene's germline CDR1 is SQVTM and CDR2 ANQGSEA. The CDR3 coding sequence is TGCAGCGGCCGAGACTCCACAGATACGCAGTATTTT. Amino acid sequence: CSGRDSTDTQYF.

This sequence joins TRBV2 and TRBJ2-3; 9 bases are a match to TRBD1. The CDR3 loop spans 15 amino acids. V trimming: 8 bases; J trimming: 4 bases; junction bases outside the gene matches: 10. The germline gives CDR1 SNHLY, CDR2 FYNNEI. CDR3 coding DNA: TGTGCCAGCGGATCGTCGGGACAGGGTTCAGATACGCAGTATTTT. Translating it yields CASGSSGQGSDTQYF.

J is TRBJ1-1 and V is TRBV2, with TRBD1 as a possible D gene (5 bases). This CDR3 comprises 13 residues. Trimming shortened V by 8 bases and J by 5 bases, and 15 bases separated the two germline ends. Germline CDR1 reads SNHLY; CDR2 reads FYNNEI. CDR3 loop: CASDPWGSTEAFF. The DNA for the CDR3 is TGTGCCAGCGACCCCTGGGGGTCGACTGAAGCTTTCTTT.

The chain links TRBV29-1 to TRBJ2-7, with D possibly being TRBD2 (6 bases). Germline CDR1 SQVTM, CDR2 ANQGSEA. Trimming pared 4 bases from V and 0 bases from J, leaving 16 bases between. This CDR3 spans 15 amino acids. This chain's CDR3 is CSVAGLSLSSYEQYF. The CDR3 DNA sequence: TGCAGCGTTGCGGGACTTTCATTAAGCTCCTACGAGCAGTACTTC.

This clone was seen a single time. This chain joins TRBV6-1 and TRBJ1-1; a possible D gene is TRBD1 (5 bases). The germline V gene has CDR1 MNHNS and CDR2 SASEGT. The CDR3 length is 14 residues. V was pared by 6 bases and J by 1 base, with 12 bases between. CDR3 loop: CASSAGLTNTEAFF. CDR3 bases: TGTGCCAGCAGCGCGGGACTCACGAACACTGAAGCTTTCTTT.

The chain links TRBV12-5 to TRBJ1-4; tentatively, D is TRBD1 (5 bases). V dropped 1 base and J dropped 0 bases, with 21 bases sitting between them. Germline CDR1 LGHNT, CDR2 FRNRAP. The CDR3 loop spans 20 amino acids. The CDR3 DNA follows: TGTGCTAGTGGTTTGGGATCCCTAATCGACGACAGATCAACTAATGAAAAACTGTTTTTT. Its protein is CASGLGSLIDDRSTNEKLFF.

V and J are TRBV28 and TRBJ2-7; no definite D call. Germline V CDR1 and CDR2: MDHEN, SYDVKM. CDR3 length: 12 residues. Trimming removed 7 bases at V and 5 bases at J, with 12 bases between. The CDR3: CASIGNLHEQYF. The CDR3 bases are TGTGCCAGCATTGGCAACCTCCACGAGCAGTACTTC.